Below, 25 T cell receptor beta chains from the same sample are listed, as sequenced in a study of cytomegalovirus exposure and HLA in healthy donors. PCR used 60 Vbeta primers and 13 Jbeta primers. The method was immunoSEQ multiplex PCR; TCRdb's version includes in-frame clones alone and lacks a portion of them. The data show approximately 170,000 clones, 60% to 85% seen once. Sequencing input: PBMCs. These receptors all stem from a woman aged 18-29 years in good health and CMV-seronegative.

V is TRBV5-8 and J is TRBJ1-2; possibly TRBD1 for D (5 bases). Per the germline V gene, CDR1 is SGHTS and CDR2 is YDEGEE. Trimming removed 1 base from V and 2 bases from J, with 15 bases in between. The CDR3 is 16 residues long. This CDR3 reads CASSLPGGSLNYGYTF. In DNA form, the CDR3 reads TGTGCCAGCAGCTTGCCCGGGGGGAGTCTAAACTATGGCTACACCTTC.

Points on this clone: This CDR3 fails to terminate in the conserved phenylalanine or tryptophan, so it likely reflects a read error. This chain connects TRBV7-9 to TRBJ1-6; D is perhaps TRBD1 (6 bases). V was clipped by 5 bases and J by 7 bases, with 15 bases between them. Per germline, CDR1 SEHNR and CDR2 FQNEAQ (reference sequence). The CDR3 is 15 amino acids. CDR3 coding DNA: TGTGCCAGCAGCCCGCCTACAGGGTGGAATTCACCCCTCCACCTT. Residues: CASSPPTGWNSPLHL.

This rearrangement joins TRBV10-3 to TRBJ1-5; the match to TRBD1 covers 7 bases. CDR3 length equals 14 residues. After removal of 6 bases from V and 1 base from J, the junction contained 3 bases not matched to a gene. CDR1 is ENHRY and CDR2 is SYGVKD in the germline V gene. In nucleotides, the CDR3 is TGTGCCATCAGCGCGGGACAGAGCAATCAGCCCCAGCATTTT. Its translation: CAISAGQSNQPQHF.

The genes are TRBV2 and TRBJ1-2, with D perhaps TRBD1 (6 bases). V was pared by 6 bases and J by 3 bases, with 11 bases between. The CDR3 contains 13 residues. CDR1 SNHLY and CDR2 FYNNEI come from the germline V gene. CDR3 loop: CASRVQGDYGYTF. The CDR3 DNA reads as TGTGCCAGCAGAGTACAGGGAGACTATGGCTACACCTTC.

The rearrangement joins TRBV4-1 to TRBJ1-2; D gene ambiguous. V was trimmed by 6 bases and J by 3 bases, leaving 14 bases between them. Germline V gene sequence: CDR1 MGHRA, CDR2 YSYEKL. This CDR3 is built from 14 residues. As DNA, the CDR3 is TGCGCCAGCAGTCGGATCGAGGCGGACTATGGCTACACCTTC. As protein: CASSRIEADYGYTF.

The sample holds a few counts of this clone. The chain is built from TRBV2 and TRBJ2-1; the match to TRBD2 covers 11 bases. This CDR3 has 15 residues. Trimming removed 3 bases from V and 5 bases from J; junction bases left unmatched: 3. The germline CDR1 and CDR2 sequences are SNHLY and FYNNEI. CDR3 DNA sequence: TGTGCCAGCAGTGATTTGACTAGCGGGAACAATGAGCAGTTCTTC. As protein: CASSDLTSGNNEQFF.

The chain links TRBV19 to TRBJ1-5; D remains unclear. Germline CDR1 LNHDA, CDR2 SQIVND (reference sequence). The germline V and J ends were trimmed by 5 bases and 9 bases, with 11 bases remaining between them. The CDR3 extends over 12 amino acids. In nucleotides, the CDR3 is TGTGCCAGTAGTCAGGCCTCGGCGCCCCAGCATTTT. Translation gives CASSQASAPQHF.

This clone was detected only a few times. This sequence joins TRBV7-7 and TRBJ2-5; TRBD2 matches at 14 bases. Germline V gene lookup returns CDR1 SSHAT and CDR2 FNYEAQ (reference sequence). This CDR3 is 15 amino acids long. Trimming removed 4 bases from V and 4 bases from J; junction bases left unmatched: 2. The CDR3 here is CASSSGTSGGETQYF. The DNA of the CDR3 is TGTGCCAGCAGCTCTGGGACTAGCGGGGGAGAGACCCAGTACTTC.

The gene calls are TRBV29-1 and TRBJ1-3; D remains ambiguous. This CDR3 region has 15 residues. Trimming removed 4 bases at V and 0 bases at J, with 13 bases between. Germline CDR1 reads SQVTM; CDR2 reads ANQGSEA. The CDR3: CSVAGRASSGNTIYF. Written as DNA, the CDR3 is TGCAGCGTTGCTGGCAGAGCGAGCTCTGGAAACACCATATATTTT.

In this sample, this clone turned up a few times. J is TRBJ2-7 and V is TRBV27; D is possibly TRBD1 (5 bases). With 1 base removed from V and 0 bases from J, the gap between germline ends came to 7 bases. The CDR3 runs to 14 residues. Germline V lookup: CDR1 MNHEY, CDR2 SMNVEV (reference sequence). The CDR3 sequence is CASSLWGSSYEQYF. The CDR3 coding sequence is TGTGCCAGCAGTTTATGGGGCAGCTCCTACGAGCAGTACTTC.

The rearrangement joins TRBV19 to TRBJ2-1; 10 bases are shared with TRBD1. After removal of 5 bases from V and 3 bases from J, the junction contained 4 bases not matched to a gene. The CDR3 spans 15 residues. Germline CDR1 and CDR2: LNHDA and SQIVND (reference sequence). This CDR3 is CASSDRDRGYNEQFF. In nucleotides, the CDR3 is TGTGCCAGTAGTGACCGGGACAGGGGCTACAATGAGCAGTTCTTC.

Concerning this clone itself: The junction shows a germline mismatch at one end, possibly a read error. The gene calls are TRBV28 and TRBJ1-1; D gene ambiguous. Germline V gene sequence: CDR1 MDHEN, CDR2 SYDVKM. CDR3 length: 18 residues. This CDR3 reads CASSLVSSFGEVKTEAFF. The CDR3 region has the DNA TGTGCCAGCAGTTTGGTCTCTAGTTTTGGGGAGGTGAAAACTGAAGCTTTCTTT.

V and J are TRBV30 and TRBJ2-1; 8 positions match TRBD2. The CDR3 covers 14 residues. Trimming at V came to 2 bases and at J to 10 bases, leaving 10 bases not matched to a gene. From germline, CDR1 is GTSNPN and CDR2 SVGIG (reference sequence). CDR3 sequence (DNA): TGTGCCTGGAGTCGACTAGCGACACCAGGGGAGCAGTTCTTC. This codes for CAWSRLATPGEQFF.

CDR3 protein: CAWSVLAGETDTQYF. CDR3 in DNA: TGTGCCTGGAGTGTACTAGCGGGAGAAACAGATACGCAGTATTTT. The rearrangement uses TRBV30 and TRBJ2-3; 11 bases are a match to TRBD2. The CDR3 loop spans 15 amino acids. Unmatched junction bases numbered 2, after V lost 0 bases and J lost 3 bases. Germline CDR1 and CDR2: GTSNPN and SVGIG (reference sequence). The full variable domain, rest sourced from reference TRBV30 and TRBJ2-3, is SQTIHQWPATLVQPVGSPLSLECTVEGTSNPNLYWYRQAAGRGLQLLFYSVGIGQISSEVPQNLSASRPQDRQFILSSKKLLLSDSGFYLCAWSVLAGETDTQYFGPGTRLTVL.

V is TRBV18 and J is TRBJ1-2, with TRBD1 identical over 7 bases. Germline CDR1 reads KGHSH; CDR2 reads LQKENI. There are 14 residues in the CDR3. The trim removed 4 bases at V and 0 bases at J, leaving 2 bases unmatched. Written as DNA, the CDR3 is TGTGCCAGCTCACAGGGGGCAACTAACTATGGCTACACCTTC. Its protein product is CASSQGATNYGYTF.

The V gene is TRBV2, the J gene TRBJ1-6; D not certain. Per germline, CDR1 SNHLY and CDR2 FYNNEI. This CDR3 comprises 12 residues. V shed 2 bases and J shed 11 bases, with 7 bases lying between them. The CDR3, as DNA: TGTGCCAGCAGTGAACCCCCCGCACCCCTCCACTTT. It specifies CASSEPPAPLHF.

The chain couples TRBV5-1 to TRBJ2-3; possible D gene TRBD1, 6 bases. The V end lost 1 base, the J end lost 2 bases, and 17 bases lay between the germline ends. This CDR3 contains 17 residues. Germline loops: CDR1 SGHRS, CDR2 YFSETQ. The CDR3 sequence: CASSLPRTVHSTDTQYF. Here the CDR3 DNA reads TGCGCCAGCAGCTTGCCCCGGACAGTTCACTCCACAGATACGCAGTATTTT.

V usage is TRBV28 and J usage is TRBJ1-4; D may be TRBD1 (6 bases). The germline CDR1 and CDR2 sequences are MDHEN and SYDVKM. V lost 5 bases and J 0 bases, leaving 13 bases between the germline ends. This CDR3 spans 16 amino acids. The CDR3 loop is CASSPTWGPTNEKLFF. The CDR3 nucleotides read TGTGCCAGCAGTCCGACGTGGGGGCCAACTAATGAAAAACTGTTTTTT. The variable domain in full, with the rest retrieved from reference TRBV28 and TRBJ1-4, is DVKVTQSSRYLVKRTGEKVFLECVQDMDHENMFWYRQDPGLGLRLIYFSYDVKMKEKGDIPEGYSVSREKKERFSLILESASTNQTSMYLCASSPTWGPTNEKLFFGSGTQLSVL.

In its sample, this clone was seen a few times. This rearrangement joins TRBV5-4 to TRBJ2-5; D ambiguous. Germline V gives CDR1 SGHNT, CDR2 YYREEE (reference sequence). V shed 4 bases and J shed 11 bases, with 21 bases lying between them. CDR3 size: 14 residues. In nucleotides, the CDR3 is TGTGCCAGCAGCCCATATCTTAGACCTGAGGAGCAGTACTTC. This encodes CASSPYLRPEEQYF.

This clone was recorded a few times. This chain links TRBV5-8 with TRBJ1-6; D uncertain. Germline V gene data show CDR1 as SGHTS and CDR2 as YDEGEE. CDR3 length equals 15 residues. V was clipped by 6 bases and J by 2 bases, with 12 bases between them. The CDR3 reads CASTLGGPYNSPLHF. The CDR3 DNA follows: TGTGCCAGCACCCTCGGTGGGCCCTATAATTCACCCCTCCACTTT.

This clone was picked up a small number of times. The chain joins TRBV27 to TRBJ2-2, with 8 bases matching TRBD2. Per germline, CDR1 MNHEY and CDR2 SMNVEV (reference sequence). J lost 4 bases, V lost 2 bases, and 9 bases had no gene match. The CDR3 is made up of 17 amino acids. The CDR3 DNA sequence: TGTGCCAGCAGTTTACCCGCGGGGGGCCTTGGCACCGGGGAGCTGTTTTTT. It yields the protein CASSLPAGGLGTGELFF.

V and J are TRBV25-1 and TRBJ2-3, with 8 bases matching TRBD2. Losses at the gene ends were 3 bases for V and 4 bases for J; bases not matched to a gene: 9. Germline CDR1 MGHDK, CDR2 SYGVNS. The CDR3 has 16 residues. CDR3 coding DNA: TGTGCCAGCAGTGAGACTAGCGAAAAGGGTCCAGATACGCAGTATTTT. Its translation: CASSETSEKGPDTQYF.

CDR3 loop: CASSLSYHTDTQYF. The CDR3 region has the DNA TGTGCCAGCAGCTTATCCTATCACACAGATACGCAGTATTTT. The J gene is TRBJ2-3, the V gene TRBV11-1; D is undetermined. CDR1 and CDR2 (germline): SGHAT, FQDESV (reference sequence). The V end was cut by 2 bases, the J end by 2 bases, with 8 bases between. This CDR3 is built from 14 residues.

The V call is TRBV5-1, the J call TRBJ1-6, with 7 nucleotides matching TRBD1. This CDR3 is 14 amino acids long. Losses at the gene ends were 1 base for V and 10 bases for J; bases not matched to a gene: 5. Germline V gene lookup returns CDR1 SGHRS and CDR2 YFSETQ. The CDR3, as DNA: TGCGCCAGCAGCTTGTTTCAGGGGGAATCACCCCTCCACTTT. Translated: CASSLFQGESPLHF.

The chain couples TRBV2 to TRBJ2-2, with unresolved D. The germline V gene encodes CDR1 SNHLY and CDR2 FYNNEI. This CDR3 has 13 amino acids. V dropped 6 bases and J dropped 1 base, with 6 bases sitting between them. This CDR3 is CASRYKNTGELFF. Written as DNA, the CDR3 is TGTGCCAGCAGATACAAGAACACCGGGGAGCTGTTTTTT.